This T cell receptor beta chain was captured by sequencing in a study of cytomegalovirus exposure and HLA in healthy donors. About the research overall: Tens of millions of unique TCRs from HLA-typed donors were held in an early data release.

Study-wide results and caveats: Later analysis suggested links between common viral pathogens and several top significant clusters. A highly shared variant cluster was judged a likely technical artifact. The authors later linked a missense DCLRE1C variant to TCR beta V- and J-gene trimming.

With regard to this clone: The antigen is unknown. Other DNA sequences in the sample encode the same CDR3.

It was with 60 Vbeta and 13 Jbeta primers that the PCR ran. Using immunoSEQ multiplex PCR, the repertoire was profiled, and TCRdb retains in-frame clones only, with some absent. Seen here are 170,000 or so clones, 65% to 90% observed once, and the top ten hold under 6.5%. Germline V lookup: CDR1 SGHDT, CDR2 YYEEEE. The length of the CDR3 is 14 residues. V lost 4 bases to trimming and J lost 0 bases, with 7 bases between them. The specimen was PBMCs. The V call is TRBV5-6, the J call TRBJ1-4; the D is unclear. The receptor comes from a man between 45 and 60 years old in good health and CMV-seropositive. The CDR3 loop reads CASSLGATNEKLFF. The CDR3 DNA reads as TGTGCCAGCAGCCTGGGAGCAACTAATGAAAAACTGTTTTTT.